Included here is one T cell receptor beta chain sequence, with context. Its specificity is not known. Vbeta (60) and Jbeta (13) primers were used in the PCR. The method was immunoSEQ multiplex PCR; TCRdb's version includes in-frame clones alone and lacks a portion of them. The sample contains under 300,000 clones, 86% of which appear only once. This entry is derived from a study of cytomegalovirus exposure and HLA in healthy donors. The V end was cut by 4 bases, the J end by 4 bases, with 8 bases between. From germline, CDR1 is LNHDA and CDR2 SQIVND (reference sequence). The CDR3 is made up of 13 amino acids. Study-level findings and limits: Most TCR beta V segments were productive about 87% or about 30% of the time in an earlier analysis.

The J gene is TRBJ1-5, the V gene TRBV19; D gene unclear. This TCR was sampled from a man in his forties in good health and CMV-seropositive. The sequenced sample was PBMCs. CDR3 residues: CASSTGVNQPQHF. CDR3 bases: TGTGCCAGTAGTACCGGGGTGAATCAGCCCCAGCATTTT.